This TCR beta chain was found in a study of control samples from healthy donors and cancer patients. Produced via immunoSEQ multiplex PCR; TCRdb's table is partial and in-frame only. The sample lists 60,000 to 80,000 clones, roughly nine tenths occurring once. Sequenced sample: blood. The receptor comes from a woman aged 45-65 years in good health.

CDR3 protein: CASSPTGYSNQPQHF. As DNA, the CDR3 is TGTGCCAGCTCACCTACAGGTTATAGCAATCAGCCCCAGCATTTT. The V and J genes are TRBV18 and TRBJ1-5; TRBD1 is a possible D gene (5 bases). Germline V gene lookup returns CDR1 KGHSH and CDR2 LQKENI. V was pared by 3 bases and J by 0 bases, with 9 bases between. The CDR3 has 15 amino acids. Combining the CDR3 with reference TRBV18 and TRBJ1-5 gives the whole variable domain NAGVMQNPRHLVRRRGQEARLRCSPMKGHSHVYWYRQLPEEGLKFMVYLQKENIIDESGMPKERFSAEFPKEGPSILRIQQVVRGDSAAYFCASSPTGYSNQPQHFGDGTRLSIL.